The clone carrying this T cell receptor (beta chain) was detected only a few times. Its antigen remains unknown. The sample belongs to a study of CD8 T cells in ankylosing spondylitis. CDR1 is LGHNA and CDR2 is YSLEER in the germline V gene. Trimming cost V 3 bases and J 4 bases, with 12 bases left between them. The CDR3 has 15 amino acids. Using quantitative 5'-RACE with molecular barcodes, the authors made TCR beta libraries. TCRdb re-derived calls from the 5' RACE reads in MiXCR, one entry per CDR3 protein. The table lists about 240,000 distinct CDR3 sequences, 7.5% to 9% of them singletons. Study-level points and caveats: The authors reported significant enrichment of disease-linked clones in matched ankylosing spondylitis synovial fluid. Disease-linked clones bore a CD8+ phenotype and were relatively rare in peripheral blood. Seemingly distinctive of ankylosing spondylitis blood was a TCR beta motif formed by eight highly homologous variants.

The sample comprised blood, either unsorted or a sorted T cell fraction (not recorded which). The clonotype originates from a male donor with ankylosing spondylitis or in good health (not recorded which). V is TRBV4-3 and J is TRBJ2-2; the D is unclear. The CDR3 region is CASSQGRTVTGELFF. In nucleotides, the CDR3 is TGCGCCAGCAGCCAGGGAAGGACGGTCACCGGGGAGCTGTTTTTT.